The 10 T cell receptor beta chains below were found in one sample sequenced in a study of T-cell reconstitution after alpha-beta-depleted transplantation in children. Unique molecular identifiers were incorporated when the TCRbeta library was constructed. TCRdb redid the calling of the PCR reads with MiXCR, one entry per CDR3 protein. Of about 230,000 distinct CDR3 sequences in the sample, 9.7% were seen once. The sample was PBMCs from the stem cell graft donor, taken from the stem cell graft. These receptors were obtained from a human donor who donated a stem cell graft to a child with SCID.

The table lists this clonotype with many counts. The J gene is TRBJ2-3, the V gene TRBV5-1, with D perhaps TRBD1 (6 bases). The length of the CDR3 is 13 residues. CDR1 is SGHRS and CDR2 is YFSETQ in the germline V gene. Trimming left V 3 bases short and J 3 bases short, with 8 bases between. For the CDR3, the DNA is TGCGCCAGCAGCTCCCAGGGGACAGATACGCAGTATTTT. Its translation is CASSSQGTDTQYF.

This clonotype has a count of ten or more. The chain combines TRBV28 with TRBJ2-7, with TRBD1 matching 10 bases. V trimming: 1 base; J trimming: 5 bases; junction bases outside the gene matches: 8. Per germline, CDR1 MDHEN and CDR2 SYDVKM. The CDR3 has 16 residues. CDR3 in amino acids: CASSLFRTGGYHEQYF. The CDR3 DNA is TGTGCCAGCAGTTTATTCCGGACAGGGGGATACCACGAGCAGTACTTC.

This clonotype was observed at least ten times. The V call is TRBV5-6, the J call TRBJ2-3; perhaps TRBD1 as D (6 bases). The V end lost 0 bases, the J end lost 2 bases, and 16 bases lay between the germline ends. Germline loops: CDR1 SGHDT, CDR2 YYEEEE. The CDR3 covers 17 residues. The CDR3 DNA reads as TGTGCCAGCAGCTTGGCCGGACTCCTGGGGGCCACAGATACGCAGTATTTT. It specifies CASSLAGLLGATDTQYF.

This clonotype was seen many times. The chain recombines TRBV12-3 or TRBV12-4 with TRBJ1-4; D unclear. The V end was cut by 5 bases, the J end by 0 bases, with 7 bases between. CDR3 length equals 14 residues. CDR3 in DNA: TGTGCCAGCAGTGGGCCTCCAACTAATGAAAAACTGTTTTTT. It is translated as CASSGPPTNEKLFF.

The chain employs TRBV12-3 or TRBV12-4 and TRBJ1-1, with D perhaps TRBD1 (5 bases). The CDR3 contains 16 residues. V gave up 7 bases and J gave up 0 bases, with 18 bases separating them. The CDR3 is CASTLGVTAMNTEAFF. The CDR3 nucleotides are TGTGCCAGCACCTTGGGGGTGACAGCGATGAACACTGAAGCTTTCTTT.

This clonotype was recorded many times. The chain couples TRBV2 to TRBJ1-6, with D unresolved. This CDR3 has 13 residues. Germline V gene sequence: CDR1 SNHLY, CDR2 FYNNEI. V lost 7 bases and J lost 8, with 12 bases in between. The DNA of the CDR3 is TGTGCCAGCAACGGGCAGAGAGATTCACCCCTCCACTTT. This gives the protein CASNGQRDSPLHF.

This clonotype was observed at least ten times. The CDR3 spells CSAPLQTGAEAFF. In DNA, the CDR3 is TGCAGTGCTCCTCTGCAGACCGGGGCTGAAGCTTTCTTT. V usage is TRBV20-1 and J usage is TRBJ1-1; D is uncertain. The germline CDR1 and CDR2 sequences are DFQATT and SNEGSKA (reference sequence). The length of the CDR3 is 13 residues. Trimming took 5 bases from V and 6 from J, leaving 16 bases between them.

This clonotype came up many times. The chain combines TRBV6-6 with TRBJ1-1; D ambiguous. Germline V gives CDR1 MNHNY, CDR2 SVGAGI (reference sequence). V was clipped by 4 bases and J by 8 bases, with 8 bases between them. This CDR3 has 11 residues. The CDR3 DNA follows: TGTGCCAGCAGTTCTACCTGGGAAGCTTTCTTT. Its protein product is CASSSTWEAFF.

The sample holds many counts of this clonotype. This chain connects TRBV5-1 to TRBJ2-3; D possibly corresponds to TRBD1 (5 bases). Germline V lookup: CDR1 SGHRS, CDR2 YFSETQ. This CDR3 region has 16 residues. The ends were cut back, 0 bases at V and 1 base at J, with 12 bases in the middle. The DNA of the CDR3 is TGCGCCAGCAGCTTGGTGCAGGGTGGGGGCACAGATACGCAGTATTTT. Translating gives CASSLVQGGGTDTQYF. Looking up the rest from reference TRBV5-1 and TRBJ2-3 gives the full variable domain: KAGVTQTPRYLIKTRGQQVTLSCSPISGHRSVSWYQQTPGQGLQFLFEYFSETQRNKGNFPGRFSGRQFSNSRSEMNVSTLELGDSALYLCASSLVQGGGTDTQYFGPGTRLTVL.

This clonotype was picked up many times. The genes are TRBV7-2 and TRBJ1-4, with no clear D. V was clipped by 3 bases and J by 5 bases, with 7 bases between them. The CDR3 runs 13 residues. Germline CDR1 reads SGHTA; CDR2 reads FQGNSA. CDR3 sequence: CASSFRQNEKLFF. DNA of the CDR3: TGTGCCAGCAGCTTCAGGCAGAATGAAAAACTGTTTTTT.